This T cell receptor (beta chain) comes out of a study of T-cell memory formation after mild COVID-19. Study information: Most TCR clusters belonged to a single donor.

Of note for this clonotype: Its target is not known.

The CDR3 is 15 residues long. The ends were cut back, 7 bases at V and 12 bases at J, with 25 bases in the middle. TCRdb reprocessed the 5' RACE reads with MiXCR, giving one entry per CDR3 protein. This sample yields 140,000 or so distinct CDR3 sequences, of which about 19% are seen a single time; around 2.4% belongs to the top ten. Study-wide results and limits: Proof of SARS-CoV-2 specificity was absent for the second-wave clones that crested on day 37.

The sequencing sample was made of PBMCs or a T cell subset sorted from them (not recorded which). This chain uses TRBV12-3 or TRBV12-4 with TRBJ2-1; D could derive from TRBD1 or TRBD2 (6 bases each). The receptor comes from an adult woman who had mild COVID-19 (a few samples of this study predate the infection). Cell type and time point are not known. The chain's CDR3 is CASTGSGATGFGQFF. In DNA form, the CDR3 reads TGTGCCAGCACCGGTAGCGGCGCCACAGGGTTTGGGCAGTTCTTC.